The present entry profiles one T cell receptor (beta chain) with its context. Its cognate antigen has yet to be identified. Per-base quality was not reported, and no clone a single base away is much larger than it. Between the V and J ends, shortened by 0 bases and 6 bases respectively, the junction contains 16 bases. According to the germline V gene (reference sequence), CDR1 reads SGHKS and CDR2 reads YYEKEE. The CDR3 covers 15 residues, taking in both the cysteine and the phenylalanine. Of all the DNA, just the CDR3 is kept, 45 bases in frame from base 1. This sample was included in a study of low-dose radiotherapy and immunotherapy resistance in tumors (dated 2022 in TCRdb). General notes on the study: In Cohort 1, each fraction delivered 0.5 Gy every 2 weeks, and the prescribed total PTV dose was 6.5 Gy. Cohort 2 received 1 Gy per fraction every two weeks, with a total of 13 Gy over 26 weeks. Nivolumab was administered intravenously as a 240 mg flat dose every two weeks, and ipilimumab was administered intravenously at 1 mg/kg every six weeks. Cyclophosphamide 200 mg/m2 was given intravenously every two weeks, one day before each radiation and immunotherapy administration. Starting on cycle 1 day 1, patients took 300 mg of aspirin by mouth once a day for four cycles. Randomization of trial participants into treatment groups was not performed. Eight patients were included in the translational analysis, namely three from the first dose cohort plus the first five from the second dose cohort.

For sequencing, an Illumina HiSeq 2500 was employed. To make first-strand cDNA, Superscript III was used along with a set of TRAV- and TRBV-specific primers so that both the TCRalpha and TCRbeta chains were covered. TCRs were amplified with Phusion for roughly 20 PCR cycles using a constant-region primer together with the adapter attached to the V primers. Amplification of the isolated mRNA was done with the MessageAmp II aRNA Amplification Kit, which involved an approximately 16-hour in vitro transcription at 37 degrees C. The Dynabeads mRNA DIRECT Purification Kit was used to isolate the mRNA for TCR sequencing. Indexed Illumina adapters were added in a second roughly 23-cycle Phusion PCR, and the resulting products were purified with AMPure XP beads. Per the original workflow: Using custom Perl scripts, TCR sequences encoding the same protein were pooled, out-of-frame sequences were removed, and the abundance of each clonotype was computed. The analysis excluded TCR sequences that were supported by just one read. Among the metrics used to describe the repertoires were Shannon entropy, Gini index, clonality, richness, and the frequency of TCRs shared between repertoires. TCRdb reprocessed the public reads (quality trimming at Q25 with fastp, clone calling with MiXCR) and kept in-frame beta chains. Rows are combined by CDR3 protein, so each entry shows the most common genes and DNA. Clone size and V and J calls follow TCRdb, not the original study. The sample data list 65,000 to 90,000 distinct CDR3 sequences, and over 15% of these were observed just once. Of the sample, less than 6% is held by the ten largest clones.

Sample time point, as interpreted from the label and publication: before trial treatment. Donors were enrolled in RACIN, a single-arm phase I dose-escalation trial in which nivolumab, ipilimumab, aspirin, low-dose cyclophosphamide and low-dose radiotherapy were combined. Eligible patients had advanced, TIL-negative solid tumors. The rearranged segments are TRBV5-5 and TRBJ2-7; no confident D gene assignment can be made. The material was PBMCs, obtained before treatment. The receptor's source is a male donor with prostate cancer. The CDR3 sequence is CASSLATLPLGEQYF. Read as DNA, the sequence is TGTGCCAGCAGCTTGGCTACCCTCCCCCTCGGCGAGCAGTACTTC. Supplemented by the reference TRBV5-5 and TRBJ2-7 proteins around the CDR3, the complete variable domain is DAGVTQSPTHLIKTRGQQVTLRCSPISGHKSVSWYQQVLGQGPQFIFQYYEKEERGRGNFPDRFSARQFPNYSSELNVNALLLGDSALYLCASSLATLPLGEQYFGPGTRLTVT.